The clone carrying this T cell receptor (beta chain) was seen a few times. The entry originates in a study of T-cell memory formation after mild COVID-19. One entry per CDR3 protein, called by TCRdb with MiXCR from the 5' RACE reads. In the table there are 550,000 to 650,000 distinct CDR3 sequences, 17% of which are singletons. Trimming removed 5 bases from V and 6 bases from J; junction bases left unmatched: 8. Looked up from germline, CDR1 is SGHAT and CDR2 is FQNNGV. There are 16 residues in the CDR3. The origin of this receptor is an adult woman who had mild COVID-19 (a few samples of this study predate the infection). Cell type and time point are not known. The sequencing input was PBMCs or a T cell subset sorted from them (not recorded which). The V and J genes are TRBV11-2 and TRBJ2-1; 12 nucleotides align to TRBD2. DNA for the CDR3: TGTGCCAGCAGCCAATGGACTAGCGGGGTCGTCAATGAGCAGTTCTTC. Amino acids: CASSQWTSGVVNEQFF.